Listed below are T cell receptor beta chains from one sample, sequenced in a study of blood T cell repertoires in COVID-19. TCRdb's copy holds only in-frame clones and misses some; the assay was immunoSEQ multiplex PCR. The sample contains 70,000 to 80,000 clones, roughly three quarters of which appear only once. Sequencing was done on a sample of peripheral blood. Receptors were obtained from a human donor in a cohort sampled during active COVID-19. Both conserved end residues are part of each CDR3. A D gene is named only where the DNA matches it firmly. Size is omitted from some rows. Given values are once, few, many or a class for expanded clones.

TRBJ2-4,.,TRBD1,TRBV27,TGTGCCAGCAGGACAGGGCCGGGTAGTGGGATTCAGTACTTC,CASRTGPGSGIQYF
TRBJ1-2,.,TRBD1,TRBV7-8,TGTGCCAGCACGAGCTGGACAGGGCTTAAATTTGGCTACACCTTC,CASTSWTGLKFGYTF
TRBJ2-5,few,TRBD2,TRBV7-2,TGTGCCAGCAGCTTACTAGCGGGAGTGGAGACCCAGTACTTC,CASSLLAGVETQYF
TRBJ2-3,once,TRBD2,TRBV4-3,TGCGCCAGCAGCCAAGCACTAGCGACAGATACGCAGTATTTT,CASSQALATDTQYF
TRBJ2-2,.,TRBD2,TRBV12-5,TGTGCTAGTGGTTTGGAAAGGGGTCTTAGCGGGGACACCGGGGAGCTGTTTTTT,CASGLERGLSGDTGELFF
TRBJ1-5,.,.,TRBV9,TGTGCCAGCAGCCCCAGCGTGACCAATCAGCCCCAGCATTTT,CASSPSVTNQPQHF
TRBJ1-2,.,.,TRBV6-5,TGTGCCAGCAACCGGGCAGGGGCGAACTATGGCTACACCTTC,CASNRAGANYGYTF
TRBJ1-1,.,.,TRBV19,TGTGCCAGTAGAGTCAGAGGGCGGACTGAAGCTTTCTTT,CASRVRGRTEAFF
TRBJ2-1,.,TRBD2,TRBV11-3,TGTGCCAGCAGCTTGCCGGGAGGAAAGGATGAGCAGTTCTTC,CASSLPGGKDEQFF
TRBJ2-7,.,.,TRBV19,TGTGCCAGCACCGACTCGTACTACGAGCAGTACTTC,CASTDSYYEQYF
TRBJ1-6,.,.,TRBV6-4,TGTGCCAGCAGTGACTCGAGACGGGGGACCTATAATTCACCCCTCCACTTT,CASSDSRRGTYNSPLHF
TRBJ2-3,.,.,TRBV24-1,TGTGCCCCATGGAGGGTCACAGATACGCAGTATTTT,CAPWRVTDTQYF
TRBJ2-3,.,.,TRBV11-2,TGTGCCAGCAGCTTCACAGGGACGGTTGACGGCACAGATACGCAGTATTTT,CASSFTGTVDGTDTQYF
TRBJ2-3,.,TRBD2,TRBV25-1,TGTGCCAGCAGTGGGGGGGGACTAGCGGGAGTCACAGATACGCAGTATTTT,CASSGGGLAGVTDTQYF
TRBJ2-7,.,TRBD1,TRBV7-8,TGTGCCAGCAGCATCGGGACAGGGGGTTTCTACGAGCAGTACTTC,CASSIGTGGFYEQYF
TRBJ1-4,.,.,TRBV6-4,TGTGCCAGCAGTGGTACCTGGGGGCGCAGCGGTGAAAAACTGTTTTTT,CASSGTWGRSGEKLFF
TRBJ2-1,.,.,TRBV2,TGTGCCAGCAGTGTTGGGCTCAATGAGCAGTTCTTC,CASSVGLNEQFF
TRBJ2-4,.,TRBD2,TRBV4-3,TGCGCCAGCAGCCAATTCACCCCGGGGGGCATTCAGTACTTC,CASSQFTPGGIQYF
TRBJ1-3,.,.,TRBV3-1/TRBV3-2,TGTGCCAGCAGCCATGCGGGACGGAATTATAAGACCATATATTTT,CASSHAGRNYKTIYF
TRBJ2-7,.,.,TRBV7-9,TGTGCCAGCAGCCCTAGCATGATTACAGAGCAGTACTTC,CASSPSMITEQYF
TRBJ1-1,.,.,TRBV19,TGTGCCAGTAGTACCCTCTCGGGGACTGAAGCTTTCTTT,CASSTLSGTEAFF
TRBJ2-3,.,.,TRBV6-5,TGTGCCAGCAGGAGGGAGCGTTTTAACATCGTTACGCAGTATTTT,CASRRERFNIVTQYF
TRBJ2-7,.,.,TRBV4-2,TGTGCCAGCAGCCAGGCGGGGAGGCTCTACGAGCAGTACTTC,CASSQAGRLYEQYF
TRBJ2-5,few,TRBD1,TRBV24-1,TGTGCCACCAGTGATCCCGGACAGGGGGCTCTAAGAGAGACCCAGTACTTC,CATSDPGQGALRETQYF
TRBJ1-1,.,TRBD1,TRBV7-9,TGTGCCAGCAGCCCCTCGGGACAGGGTATGAACACTGAAGCTTTCTTT,CASSPSGQGMNTEAFF
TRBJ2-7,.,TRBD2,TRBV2,TGTGCCAGCAGCCCCGGGGGGAAGGGGCAGTACTTC,CASSPGGKGQYF
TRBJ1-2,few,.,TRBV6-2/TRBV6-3,TGTGCCAGCAGTTACTCGTTTCTGGAGAGTGGCTACACCTTC,CASSYSFLESGYTF
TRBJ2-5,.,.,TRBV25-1,TGTGCCAGCAGTGAATCAAGGGGTTTGGGGGAGACCCAGTACTTC,CASSESRGLGETQYF
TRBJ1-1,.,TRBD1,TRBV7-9,TGTGCCAGCACCCTTCTCCCCCAGGGGGTAAGGTCTGGGGCTTTCTTT,CASTLLPQGVRSGAFF
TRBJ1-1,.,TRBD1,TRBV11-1,TGTGCCAGCAGCCTGACAGGGGATAAAACTGAAGCTTTCTTT,CASSLTGDKTEAFF
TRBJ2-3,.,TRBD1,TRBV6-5,TGTGCCAGCAGACTCACAGGGGGGAGGACAGATACGCAGTATTTT,CASRLTGGRTDTQYF
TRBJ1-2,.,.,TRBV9,TGTGCCAGCAGCGGCACCCACAATACTGGACAGCCAAACTATGGCTACACCTTC,CASSGTHNTGQPNYGYTF
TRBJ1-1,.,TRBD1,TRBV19,TGTGCCAGTAGTTCCTGGACAGGAGACACTGAAGCTTTCTTT,CASSSWTGDTEAFF
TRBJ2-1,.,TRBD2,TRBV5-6,TGTGCCAGCAGCTTCAACAGCGGGGGATACAATGAGCAGTTCTTC,CASSFNSGGYNEQFF
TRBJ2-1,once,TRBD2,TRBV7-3,TGTGCCAGCAGCTTAGCATTAGCGGGAGGGTTTGAGCAGTTCTTC,CASSLALAGGFEQFF
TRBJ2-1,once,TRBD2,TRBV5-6,TGTGCCAGCAGCCAGGGACTAGCGGGGGCCTACAATGAGCAGTTCTTC,CASSQGLAGAYNEQFF
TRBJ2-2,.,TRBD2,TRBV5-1,TGCGCCAGCAGCTTGGGACTAGCGGGGGCCGGGGAGCTGTTTTTT,CASSLGLAGAGELFF
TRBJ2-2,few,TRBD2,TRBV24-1,TGTGCCACCAGTTTAGCGGGAGCGCGGTCCGGGGAGCTGTTTTTT,CATSLAGARSGELFF
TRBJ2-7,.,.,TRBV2,TGTGCCAGCATGGATCAGACAGTGGCCCCCTCGGGCGAGCAGTACTTC,CASMDQTVAPSGEQYF
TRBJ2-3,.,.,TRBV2,TGTGCCAGCAGTGCGACTAGGGAGACGCAGTATTTT,CASSATRETQYF
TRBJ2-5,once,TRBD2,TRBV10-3,TGTGCCATCAGCGCTAGCGGGAGTGGAGAGACCCAGTACTTC,CAISASGSGETQYF
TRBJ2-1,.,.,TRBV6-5,TGTGCCAGCAGTTTATCGGGGAACCCTGTCAATGAGCAGTTCTTC,CASSLSGNPVNEQFF
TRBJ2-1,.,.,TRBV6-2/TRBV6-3,TGTGCCAGCAGTTACTCTTTAGGGGGGGCTTATGAGCAGTTCTTC,CASSYSLGGAYEQFF
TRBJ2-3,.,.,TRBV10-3,TGTGCCATCAGTGAGGGGCGGACTAGCACAGATACGCAGTATTTT,CAISEGRTSTDTQYF
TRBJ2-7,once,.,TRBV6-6,TGTGCCAGCTCTCTACCGCGGACCTACGAGCAGTACTTC,CASSLPRTYEQYF
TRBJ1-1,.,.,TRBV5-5,TGTGCCAGCAGCTTGGGGCGGCGGAGGAACACTGAAGCTTTCTTT,CASSLGRRRNTEAFF
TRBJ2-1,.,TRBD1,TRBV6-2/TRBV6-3,TGTGCCAGCAGTTACCCCAGGGGGAAACCGTGGGATGAGCAGTTCTTC,CASSYPRGKPWDEQFF
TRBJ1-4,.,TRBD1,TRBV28,TGTGCCAGCAGCCCGTTGACAGGGCAATATGAAAAACTGTTTTTT,CASSPLTGQYEKLFF
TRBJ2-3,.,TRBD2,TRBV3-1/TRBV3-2,TGTGCCAGCAGCCAAGGGACTAGCGGGGGACCTACAGATACGCAGTATTTT,CASSQGTSGGPTDTQYF
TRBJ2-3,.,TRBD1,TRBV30,TGTGCCTGGAGTACCCGGACAGGGAGGGATACGCAGTATTTT,CAWSTRTGRDTQYF
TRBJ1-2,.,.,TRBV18,TGTGCCAGCTCGATGGCAGGGGCCATCAACTATGGCTACACCTTC,CASSMAGAINYGYTF
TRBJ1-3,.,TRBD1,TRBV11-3,TGTGCCAGCAGCGCCCGCCTCGGGACAGCAAACACCATATATTTT,CASSARLGTANTIYF
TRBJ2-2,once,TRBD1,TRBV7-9,TGTGCCAGCAGCTCGGGGACAGGGGCATCGAACACCGGGGAGCTGTTTTTT,CASSSGTGASNTGELFF
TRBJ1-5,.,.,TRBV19,TGTGCCACCACCCCTTTCAGTGTAGGGGATCAGCCCCAGCATTTT,CATTPFSVGDQPQHF
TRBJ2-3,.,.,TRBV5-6,TGTGCCAGCAGCCGGGCCGGGGTTACGCAGTATTTT,CASSRAGVTQYF
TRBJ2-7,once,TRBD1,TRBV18,TGTGCCAGCAGACAGGGCCCTGGGGCCTACGAGCAGTACTTC,CASRQGPGAYEQYF
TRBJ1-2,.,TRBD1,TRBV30,TGTGCCTGGAGACCGGGACAGGGGAATGGCTACACCTTC,CAWRPGQGNGYTF
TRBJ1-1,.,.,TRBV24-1,TGTGCCACCAGTGATTCCCCTGGGCGAGGGCGATGGACTGAAGCTTTCTTT,CATSDSPGRGRWTEAFF
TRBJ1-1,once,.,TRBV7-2,TGTGCCAGCAGCTTGGAAGGGGCCACTGAAGCTTTCTTT,CASSLEGATEAFF
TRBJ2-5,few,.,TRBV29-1,TGCAGCGTTGAAGTAGGCCGAGGGGAGACCCAGTACTTC,CSVEVGRGETQYF